The rows below give T cell receptor beta chains drawn from one sample of a study of blood T cell repertoires in COVID-19. Clones were sequenced by immunoSEQ multiplex PCR, and TCRdb holds only the in-frame ones, with some missing. The sample contains some 78,000 clones, approximately 86% of which appear only once. Sequencing was carried out using peripheral blood. All receptors derive from a man aged 50-60 years with active or convalescent COVID-19. The CDR3 runs from the conserved cysteine through the conserved F or W. The D gene is left open where the match is weak. Clone size appears in some rows only: once, few, many, or a class for an expanded clone.

cdr3_length: 16; v_call: TRBV5-4; j_call: TRBJ1-3; clone_size: -; d_call: TRBD1; cdr3_nt: TGTGCCAGCAGCTCAAACCCGGGACAGGGGGCCAACACCATATATTTT; cdr3_aa: CASSSNPGQGANTIYF
cdr3_length: 16; v_call: TRBV24-1; j_call: TRBJ2-5; clone_size: -; d_call: TRBD1; cdr3_nt: TGTGCCACCAGTGATGAAACCGGGACAGGGGGCGAGACCCAGTACTTC; cdr3_aa: CATSDETGTGGETQYF
cdr3_length: 16; v_call: TRBV19; j_call: TRBJ2-3; clone_size: -; d_call: TRBD2; cdr3_nt: TGTGCCAGTAGTGTTAGACTAGCGGGGGTTACAGATACGCAGTATTTT; cdr3_aa: CASSVRLAGVTDTQYF
cdr3_length: 15; v_call: TRBV6-1; j_call: TRBJ1-2; clone_size: once; d_call: TRBD1; cdr3_nt: TGTGCCAGCAGTGAAGGGGACAGCAAGATCTATGGCTACACCTTC; cdr3_aa: CASSEGDSKIYGYTF
cdr3_length: 15; v_call: TRBV4-3; j_call: TRBJ2-5; clone_size: -; d_call: -; cdr3_nt: TGCGCCAGCAGCCAAGCCTGGACTACCCAAGAGACCCAGTACTTC; cdr3_aa: CASSQAWTTQETQYF
cdr3_length: 16; v_call: TRBV19; j_call: TRBJ2-1; clone_size: -; d_call: TRBD1; cdr3_nt: TGTGCCAGTAGTATAGTCCAGGGGGCTAAGTACAATGAGCAGTTCTTC; cdr3_aa: CASSIVQGAKYNEQFF
cdr3_length: 14; v_call: TRBV19; j_call: TRBJ2-7; clone_size: once; d_call: TRBD2; cdr3_nt: TGTGCCAGTAAGGCCCGGGAGGGGCTCTACGAGCAGTACTTC; cdr3_aa: CASKAREGLYEQYF
cdr3_length: 13; v_call: TRBV29-1; j_call: TRBJ1-1; clone_size: -; d_call: -; cdr3_nt: TGCAGCGTTGATGACTCCGTGGGCACTGAAGCTTTCTTT; cdr3_aa: CSVDDSVGTEAFF
cdr3_length: 15; v_call: TRBV5-1; j_call: TRBJ2-1; clone_size: -; d_call: TRBD2; cdr3_nt: TGCGCCAGCAGCTTTGGCGGGGGGGCCGATAATGAGCAGTTCTTC; cdr3_aa: CASSFGGGADNEQFF
cdr3_length: 12; v_call: TRBV6-1; j_call: TRBJ1-5; clone_size: -; d_call: -; cdr3_nt: TGTGCCAGCAGTGAGGCGGATCAGCCCCAGCATTTT; cdr3_aa: CASSEADQPQHF
cdr3_length: 18; v_call: TRBV24-1; j_call: TRBJ2-1; clone_size: -; d_call: -; cdr3_nt: TGTGCCACCAGTGATCCCGGGACTTCCTTTGATTCCTACAATGAGCAGTTCTTC; cdr3_aa: CATSDPGTSFDSYNEQFF
cdr3_length: 14; v_call: TRBV6-5; j_call: TRBJ1-2; clone_size: -; d_call: TRBD1; cdr3_nt: TGTGCCAGCAGTTCTCCGGGACAGAACTATGGCTACACCTTC; cdr3_aa: CASSSPGQNYGYTF
cdr3_length: 14; v_call: TRBV5-6; j_call: TRBJ1-4; clone_size: -; d_call: TRBD1; cdr3_nt: TGTGCCACCCAGCGGACAGGGCTTAATGAAAAACTGTTTTTT; cdr3_aa: CATQRTGLNEKLFF
cdr3_length: 13; v_call: TRBV7-7; j_call: TRBJ2-5; clone_size: -; d_call: -; cdr3_nt: TGTGCCAGCAGCTCTGGGGGCCCGGGGACCCAGTACTTC; cdr3_aa: CASSSGGPGTQYF
cdr3_length: 12; v_call: TRBV12-3/TRBV12-4; j_call: TRBJ1-2; clone_size: -; d_call: -; cdr3_nt: TGTGCGTGCCGCCGCGGGGAATTAGGCTACACCTTC; cdr3_aa: CACRRGELGYTF
cdr3_length: 12; v_call: TRBV11-2; j_call: TRBJ2-5; clone_size: -; d_call: TRBD1; cdr3_nt: TGTGCCAGCAGCCCTACAGGGGACAGTCAGTACTTC; cdr3_aa: CASSPTGDSQYF
cdr3_length: 16; v_call: TRBV9; j_call: TRBJ2-3; clone_size: -; d_call: TRBD2; cdr3_nt: TGTGCCAGCAGCGTAGGGGCGGGGGGGCCGACAGATACGCAGTATTTT; cdr3_aa: CASSVGAGGPTDTQYF
cdr3_length: 16; v_call: TRBV10-2; j_call: TRBJ1-1; clone_size: -; d_call: -; cdr3_nt: TGCGCCAGCAGTGAGGTCAAGACAGGCCAAAACACTGAAGCTTTCTTT; cdr3_aa: CASSEVKTGQNTEAFF
cdr3_length: 16; v_call: TRBV19; j_call: TRBJ2-1; clone_size: -; d_call: -; cdr3_nt: TGTGCCAGTAGTATTCAGGGGGGTACCTCCTACAATGAGCAGTTCTTC; cdr3_aa: CASSIQGGTSYNEQFF
cdr3_length: 15; v_call: TRBV28; j_call: TRBJ2-5; clone_size: -; d_call: TRBD2; cdr3_nt: TGTGCCAGCAGTCCGACCTACGGACTAGCGGGGGGCGGGGACTTC; cdr3_aa: CASSPTYGLAGGGDF
cdr3_length: 13; v_call: TRBV4-1; j_call: TRBJ2-7; clone_size: -; d_call: -; cdr3_nt: TGCGCCAGCAGCCTGGGACTCCGCGGCGAGCAGTACTTC; cdr3_aa: CASSLGLRGEQYF
cdr3_length: 15; v_call: TRBV7-9; j_call: TRBJ2-1; clone_size: -; d_call: TRBD2; cdr3_nt: TGTGCCAGCAGCTTCGGACTAGCGGGGGGCTCTGAGCAGTTCTTC; cdr3_aa: CASSFGLAGGSEQFF
cdr3_length: 13; v_call: TRBV10-1; j_call: TRBJ1-5; clone_size: -; d_call: -; cdr3_nt: TGCGCCAGCAGTGACCAAAGCAATCAGCCCCAGCATTTT; cdr3_aa: CASSDQSNQPQHF
cdr3_length: 17; v_call: TRBV4-3; j_call: TRBJ1-6; clone_size: once; d_call: TRBD1; cdr3_nt: TGCGCCAGCAGCCAAGATATCCCAGGGGGCAGTAATTCACCCCTCCACTTT; cdr3_aa: CASSQDIPGGSNSPLHF
cdr3_length: 11; v_call: TRBV4-2; j_call: TRBJ1-1; clone_size: -; d_call: -; cdr3_nt: TGTGCCAGCAGCCAAGGACAGGAAGCTTTCTTT; cdr3_aa: CASSQGQEAFF
cdr3_length: 14; v_call: TRBV7-2; j_call: TRBJ2-1; clone_size: -; d_call: -; cdr3_nt: TGTGCCAGCAGCTTATCCAGGGCCCCCGGGGGGCAGTTCTTC; cdr3_aa: CASSLSRAPGGQFF
cdr3_length: 14; v_call: TRBV3-1/TRBV3-2; j_call: TRBJ2-4; clone_size: -; d_call: TRBD2; cdr3_nt: TGTGCCAGCAGCGAGCGGGGGACCCGTTACATTCAGTACTTC; cdr3_aa: CASSERGTRYIQYF
cdr3_length: 13; v_call: TRBV5-1; j_call: TRBJ1-2; clone_size: -; d_call: -; cdr3_nt: TGCGCCAGCAGCTTGCCGGGGGACTATGGCTACACCTTC; cdr3_aa: CASSLPGDYGYTF
cdr3_length: 15; v_call: TRBV28; j_call: TRBJ2-7; clone_size: -; d_call: TRBD2; cdr3_nt: TGTGCCAGCAGTTTGCCAGCGGGGGGGCCCCACGAGCAGTACTTC; cdr3_aa: CASSLPAGGPHEQYF
cdr3_length: 16; v_call: TRBV27; j_call: TRBJ2-5; clone_size: -; d_call: TRBD1; cdr3_nt: TGTGCCAGCAGTTTATCGACCCAGGGGGCGAAAGAGACCCAGTACTTC; cdr3_aa: CASSLSTQGAKETQYF
cdr3_length: 11; v_call: TRBV27; j_call: TRBJ1-2; clone_size: -; d_call: -; cdr3_nt: TGTGCCAGCAGTCCAGGGTTTGGCTACACCTTC; cdr3_aa: CASSPGFGYTF
cdr3_length: 15; v_call: TRBV19; j_call: TRBJ2-3; clone_size: -; d_call: -; cdr3_nt: TGTGCCAGTAGGGCCACAGGACACGGGACAGATACGCAGTATTTT; cdr3_aa: CASRATGHGTDTQYF
cdr3_length: 15; v_call: TRBV4-3; j_call: TRBJ2-1; clone_size: -; d_call: -; cdr3_nt: TGCGCCAGCAGCCAAGTAGCTAGCGCCTACAATGAGCAGTTCTTC; cdr3_aa: CASSQVASAYNEQFF
cdr3_length: 15; v_call: TRBV14; j_call: TRBJ1-1; clone_size: -; d_call: TRBD1; cdr3_nt: TGTGCCAGCAGCCATGAGACAGGGCCGAACACTGAAGCTTTCTTT; cdr3_aa: CASSHETGPNTEAFF
cdr3_length: 13; v_call: TRBV6-5; j_call: TRBJ2-5; clone_size: once; d_call: -; cdr3_nt: TGTGCCAGCAGGGTAGATGTCGGTGAGACCCAGTACTTC; cdr3_aa: CASRVDVGETQYF
cdr3_length: 14; v_call: TRBV19; j_call: TRBJ1-2; clone_size: -; d_call: -; cdr3_nt: TGTGCCAGTAGTATGGGGCAGACCTACTATGGCTACACCTTC; cdr3_aa: CASSMGQTYYGYTF